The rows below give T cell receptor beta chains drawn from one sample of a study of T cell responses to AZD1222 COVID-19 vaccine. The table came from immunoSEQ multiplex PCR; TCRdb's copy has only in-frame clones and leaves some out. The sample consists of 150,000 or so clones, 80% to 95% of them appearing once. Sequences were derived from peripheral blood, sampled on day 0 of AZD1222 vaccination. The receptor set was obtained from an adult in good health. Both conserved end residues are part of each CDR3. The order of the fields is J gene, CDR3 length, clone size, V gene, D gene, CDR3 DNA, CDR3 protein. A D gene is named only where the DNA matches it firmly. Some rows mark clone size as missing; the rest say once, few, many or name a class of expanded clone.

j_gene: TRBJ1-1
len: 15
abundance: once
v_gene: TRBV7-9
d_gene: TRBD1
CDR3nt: TGTGCCAGCAGCCCCTCACAGGGGCTTCACACTGAAGCTTTCTTT
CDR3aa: CASSPSQGLHTEAFF

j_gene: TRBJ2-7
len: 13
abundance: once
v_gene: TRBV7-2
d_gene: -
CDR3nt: TGTGCCAGCAGCGTGGGCGAAGGCTACGAGCAGTACTTC
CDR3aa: CASSVGEGYEQYF

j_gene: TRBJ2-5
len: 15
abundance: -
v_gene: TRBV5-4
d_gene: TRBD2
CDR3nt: TGTGCCAGCAGCTTGGCGCTAGCGGGGGGCGGGACCCAGTACTTC
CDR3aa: CASSLALAGGGTQYF

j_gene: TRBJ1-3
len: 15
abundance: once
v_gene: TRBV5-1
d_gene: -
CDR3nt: TGCGCCAGCAGCTTGGCCCGGACCTCTGGAAACACCATATATTTT
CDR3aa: CASSLARTSGNTIYF

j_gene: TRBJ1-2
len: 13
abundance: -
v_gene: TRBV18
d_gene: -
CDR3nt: TGTGCCAGCTCACCGAGGGTGGACTATGGCTACACCTTC
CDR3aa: CASSPRVDYGYTF

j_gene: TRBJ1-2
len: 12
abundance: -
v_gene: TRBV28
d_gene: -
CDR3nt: TGTGCCAGCAGAATACAGGGCTATGGCTACACCTTC
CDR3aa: CASRIQGYGYTF

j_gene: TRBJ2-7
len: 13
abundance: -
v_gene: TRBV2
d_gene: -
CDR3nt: TGTGCCAGCAGATACCTTCTTAAGTACGAGCAGTACTTC
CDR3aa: CASRYLLKYEQYF

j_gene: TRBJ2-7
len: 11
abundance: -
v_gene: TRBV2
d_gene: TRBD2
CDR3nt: TGTGCCAGCCAAGGCGGGAGGGAGCAGTACTTC
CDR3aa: CASQGGREQYF

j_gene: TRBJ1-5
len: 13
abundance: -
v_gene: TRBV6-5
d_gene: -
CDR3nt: TGTGCCAGCAGCGGGCTGGGGGCCCAGCCCCAGCATTTT
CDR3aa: CASSGLGAQPQHF

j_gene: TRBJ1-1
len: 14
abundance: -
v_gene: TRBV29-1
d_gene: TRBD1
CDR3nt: TGCAGCGTAGCTGTGACAGGGATGGGCACTGAAGCTTTCTTT
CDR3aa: CSVAVTGMGTEAFF

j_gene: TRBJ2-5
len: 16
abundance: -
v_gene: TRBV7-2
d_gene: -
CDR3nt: TGTGCCAGCAGCTTACAAGGGACAGCGGGCTGGGAGACCCAGTACTTC
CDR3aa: CASSLQGTAGWETQYF

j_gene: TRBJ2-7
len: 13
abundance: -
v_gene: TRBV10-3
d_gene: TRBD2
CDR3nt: TGTGCCATCAGAGACAAGGGAGGGTACGAGCAGTACTTC
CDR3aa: CAIRDKGGYEQYF

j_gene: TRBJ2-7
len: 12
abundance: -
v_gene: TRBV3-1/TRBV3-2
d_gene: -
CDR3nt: TGTGCCAGCAGCCAAGCTACTAAAGAGCAGTACTTC
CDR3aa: CASSQATKEQYF

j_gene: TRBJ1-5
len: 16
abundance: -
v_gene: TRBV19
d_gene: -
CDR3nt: TGTGCCAGTAGCCGGTTGGACAGTCCTAGCAATCAGCCCCAGCATTTT
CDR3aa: CASSRLDSPSNQPQHF

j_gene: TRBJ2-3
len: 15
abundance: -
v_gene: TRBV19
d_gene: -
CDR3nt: TGTGCCAGTAGCCCCCCGGGGTTTAGCACAGATACGCAGTATTTT
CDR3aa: CASSPPGFSTDTQYF

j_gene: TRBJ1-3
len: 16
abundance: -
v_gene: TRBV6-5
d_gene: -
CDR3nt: TGTGCCAGCAGTTACTCCGTAGGTCTCTCTGGAAACACCATATATTTT
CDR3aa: CASSYSVGLSGNTIYF

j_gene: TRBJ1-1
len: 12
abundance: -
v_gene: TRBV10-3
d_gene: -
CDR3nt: TGTGCCATCAGTGAGGATAACACTGAAGCTTTCTTT
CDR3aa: CAISEDNTEAFF

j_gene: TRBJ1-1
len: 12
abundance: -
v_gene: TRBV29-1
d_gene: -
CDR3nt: TGCAGCGTTGAGGCGCAGGACACTGAAGCTTTCTTT
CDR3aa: CSVEAQDTEAFF

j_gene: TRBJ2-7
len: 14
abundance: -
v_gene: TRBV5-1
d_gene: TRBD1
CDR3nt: TGCGCCAGCAGCTGGACAGGGGTCGGTGGATCCCAGTACTTC
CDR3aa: CASSWTGVGGSQYF

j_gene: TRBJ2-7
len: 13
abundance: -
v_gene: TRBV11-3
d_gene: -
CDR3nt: TGTGCCAGCAGCTTAGATTATAAGAACGAGCAGTACTTC
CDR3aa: CASSLDYKNEQYF

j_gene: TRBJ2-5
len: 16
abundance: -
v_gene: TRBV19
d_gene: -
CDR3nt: TGTGCCAGTTCCTCCCCCGGGGGAACATCAAGGGAGACCCAGTACTTC
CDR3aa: CASSSPGGTSRETQYF

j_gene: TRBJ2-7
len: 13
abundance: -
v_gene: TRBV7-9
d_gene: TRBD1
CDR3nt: TGTGCCAGCAGTAGGGGGCGTTCCGGGGAGCAGTACTTC
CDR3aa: CASSRGRSGEQYF

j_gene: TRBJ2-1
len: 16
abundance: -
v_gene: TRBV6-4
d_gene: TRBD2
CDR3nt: TGTGCCAGCAGTGATAAGACGGGGGGGCCCTACAATGAGCAGTTCTTC
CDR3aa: CASSDKTGGPYNEQFF

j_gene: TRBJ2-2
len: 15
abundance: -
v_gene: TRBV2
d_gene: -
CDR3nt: TGTGCCAGCATCCCGGGCCGAGGTGGTCCCGGGGAGCTGTTTTTT
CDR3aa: CASIPGRGGPGELFF

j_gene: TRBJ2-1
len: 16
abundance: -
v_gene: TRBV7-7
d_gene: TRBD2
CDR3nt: TGTGCTAGCAGCCCGAGTCGAGCGGGGGGGGGCAATGAGCAGTTCTTC
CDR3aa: CASSPSRAGGGNEQFF

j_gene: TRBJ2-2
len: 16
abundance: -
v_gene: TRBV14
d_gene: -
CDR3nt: TGTGCCAGCAGCCAAGATCACGGCAGTGTGACCGGGGAGCTGTTTTTT
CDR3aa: CASSQDHGSVTGELFF

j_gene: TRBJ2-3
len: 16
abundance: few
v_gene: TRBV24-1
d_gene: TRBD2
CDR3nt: TGTGCCACCAGTGATTTGCGAGCGGGAGAGATGGATACGCAGTATTTT
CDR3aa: CATSDLRAGEMDTQYF

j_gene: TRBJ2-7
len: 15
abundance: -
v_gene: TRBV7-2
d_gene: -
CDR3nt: TGTGCCAGCAGCTTAGATCAGGGGCGCGGATACGAGCAGTACTTC
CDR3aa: CASSLDQGRGYEQYF

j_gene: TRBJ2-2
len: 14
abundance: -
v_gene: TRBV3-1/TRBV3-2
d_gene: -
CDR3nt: TGTGCCAGCAGCCACAGTCCAAACACCGGGGAGCTGTTTTTT
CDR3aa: CASSHSPNTGELFF

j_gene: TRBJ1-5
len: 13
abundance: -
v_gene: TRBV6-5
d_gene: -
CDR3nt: TGTGCCAGCAGAGCCCCAGTGGATCAGCCCCAGCATTTT
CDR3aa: CASRAPVDQPQHF

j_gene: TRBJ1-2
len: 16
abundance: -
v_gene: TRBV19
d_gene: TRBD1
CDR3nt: TGTGCCAGTAGTACGTCGGGGACAGGGGGACCCTATGGCTACACCTTC
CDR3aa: CASSTSGTGGPYGYTF

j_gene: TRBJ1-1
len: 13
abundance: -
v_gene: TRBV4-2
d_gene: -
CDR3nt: TGTGCCAGCAGCCAACCTGCCTTTACCGGGGCTTTCTTT
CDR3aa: CASSQPAFTGAFF

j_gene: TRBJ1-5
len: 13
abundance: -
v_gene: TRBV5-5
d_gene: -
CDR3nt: TGTGCCAGCAGCTTGGGTGGCAGCCAGCCCCAGCATTTT
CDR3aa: CASSLGGSQPQHF

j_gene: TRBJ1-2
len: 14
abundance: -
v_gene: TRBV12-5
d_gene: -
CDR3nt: TGTGCTAGTGGTAACACCACCTCGAACTATGGCTACACCTTC
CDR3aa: CASGNTTSNYGYTF

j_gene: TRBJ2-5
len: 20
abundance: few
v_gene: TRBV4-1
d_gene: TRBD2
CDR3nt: TGCGCCAGCAGCCCGCGGGGACTAGCGGGGGGGCTGAGCCAACAAGAGACCCAGTACTTC
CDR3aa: CASSPRGLAGGLSQQETQYF

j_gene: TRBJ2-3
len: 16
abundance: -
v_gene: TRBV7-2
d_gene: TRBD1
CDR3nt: TGTGCCAGCAGCTACGGGACAGGGCCAAGAACAGATACGCAGTATTTT
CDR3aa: CASSYGTGPRTDTQYF

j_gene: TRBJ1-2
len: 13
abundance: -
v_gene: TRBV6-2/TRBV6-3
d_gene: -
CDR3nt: TGTGCCAGCAGTCAACCACAGAACTATGGCTACACCTTC
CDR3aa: CASSQPQNYGYTF